This T cell receptor beta chain was found in a study of blood T cell repertoires in COVID-19. Germline assignment: CDR1 KGHSH and CDR2 LQKENI. The CDR3 is 14 residues long. V was cut by 0 bases and J by 3 bases, with 8 bases left in between. TCRdb keeps only in-frame clones here, not all; method: immunoSEQ multiplex PCR. Of some 200,000 clones in the sample, 80% are singletons; the top ten hold about 13%. This receptor was taken from a human donor in a cohort sampled during active COVID-19. This chain connects TRBV18 to TRBJ1-1; D unclear. Sequencing used peripheral blood. CDR3 region: CASSPPSEYTEAFF. As DNA, the CDR3 is TGTGCCAGCTCACCACCGTCGGAGTACACTGAAGCTTTCTTT.